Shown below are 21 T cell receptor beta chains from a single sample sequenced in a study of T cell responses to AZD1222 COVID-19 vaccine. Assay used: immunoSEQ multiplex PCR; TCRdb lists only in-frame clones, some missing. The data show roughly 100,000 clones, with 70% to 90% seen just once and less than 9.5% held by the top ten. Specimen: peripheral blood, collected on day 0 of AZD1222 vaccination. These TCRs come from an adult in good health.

In DNA form, the CDR3 reads TGTGCCAGCAGCCCAGGGAGGGGGCTCGGAGATACGCAGTATTTT. Protein product: CASSPGRGLGDTQYF. The V gene is TRBV5-4, the J gene TRBJ2-3, with D perhaps TRBD1 or TRBD2 (7 bases each). This CDR3 comprises 15 residues. The germline CDR1 and CDR2 sequences are SGHNT and YYREEE (reference sequence). Trimming left V 4 bases short and J 5 bases short, with 17 bases between.

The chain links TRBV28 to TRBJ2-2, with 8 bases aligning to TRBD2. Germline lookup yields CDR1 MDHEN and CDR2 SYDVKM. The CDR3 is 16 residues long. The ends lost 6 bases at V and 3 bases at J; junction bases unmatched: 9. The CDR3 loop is CASSPPSGGYTGELFF. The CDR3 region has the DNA TGTGCCAGCAGCCCCCCCAGCGGGGGATACACCGGGGAGCTGTTTTTT.

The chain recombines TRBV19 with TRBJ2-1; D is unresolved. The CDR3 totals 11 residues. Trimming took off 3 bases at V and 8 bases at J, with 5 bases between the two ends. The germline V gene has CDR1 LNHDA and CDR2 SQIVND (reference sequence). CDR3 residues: CASSIGHEQFF. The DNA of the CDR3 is TGTGCCAGTAGTATTGGACATGAGCAGTTCTTC. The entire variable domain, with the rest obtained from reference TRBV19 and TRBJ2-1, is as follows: DGGITQSPKYLFRKEGQNVTLSCEQNLNHDAMYWYRQDPGQGLRLIYYSQIVNDFQKGDIAEGYSVSREKKESFPLTVTSAQKNPTAFYLCASSIGHEQFFGPGTRLTVL.

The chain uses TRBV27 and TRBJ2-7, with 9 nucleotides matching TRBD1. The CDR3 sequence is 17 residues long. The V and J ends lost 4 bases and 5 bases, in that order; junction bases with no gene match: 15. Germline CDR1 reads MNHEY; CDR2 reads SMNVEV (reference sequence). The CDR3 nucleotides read TGTGCCAGCAGTTCTCCTACATCCCTCCGGGACAGGGACGAGCAGTACTTC. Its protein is CASSSPTSLRDRDEQYF.

CDR3 amino acids: CASSQARESPNEKLFF. The CDR3 DNA reads TGTGCCAGCAGCCAGGCACGTGAAAGCCCTAATGAAAAACTGTTTTTT. This chain connects TRBV4-2 to TRBJ1-4; D not resolved. Germline values: CDR1 LGHNA, CDR2 YNFKEQ. V was trimmed by 3 bases and J by 3 bases, leaving 14 bases between them. The CDR3 has 16 amino acids.

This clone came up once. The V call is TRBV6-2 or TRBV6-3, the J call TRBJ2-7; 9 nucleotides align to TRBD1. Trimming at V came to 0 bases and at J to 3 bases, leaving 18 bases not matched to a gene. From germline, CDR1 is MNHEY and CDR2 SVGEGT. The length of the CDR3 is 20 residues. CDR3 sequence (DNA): TGTGCCAGCAGTTACTCTACATCCAATAATCCGGGACAGGGTTACTACGAGCAGTACTTC. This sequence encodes CASSYSTSNNPGQGYYEQYF.

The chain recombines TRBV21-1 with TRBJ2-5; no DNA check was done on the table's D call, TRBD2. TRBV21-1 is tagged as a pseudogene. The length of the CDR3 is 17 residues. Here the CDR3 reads CASSKCSQREGEETQYF. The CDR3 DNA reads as TGTGCCAGCAGCAAGTGTTCCCAGCGGGAGGGCGAGGAGACCCAGTACTTC.

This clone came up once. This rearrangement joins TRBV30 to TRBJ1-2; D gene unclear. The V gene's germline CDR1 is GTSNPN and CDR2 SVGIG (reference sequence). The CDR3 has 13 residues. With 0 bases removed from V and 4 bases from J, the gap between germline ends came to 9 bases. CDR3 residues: CAWSVLAGYGYTF. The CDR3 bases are TGTGCCTGGAGTGTACTGGCGGGCTATGGCTACACCTTC.

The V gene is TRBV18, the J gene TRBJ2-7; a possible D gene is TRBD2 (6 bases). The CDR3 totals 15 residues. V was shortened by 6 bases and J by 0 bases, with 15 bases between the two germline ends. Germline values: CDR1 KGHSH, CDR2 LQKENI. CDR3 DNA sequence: TGTGCCAGCTCGCACAGTAGCGGAAACTCCTACGAGCAGTACTTC. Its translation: CASSHSSGNSYEQYF.

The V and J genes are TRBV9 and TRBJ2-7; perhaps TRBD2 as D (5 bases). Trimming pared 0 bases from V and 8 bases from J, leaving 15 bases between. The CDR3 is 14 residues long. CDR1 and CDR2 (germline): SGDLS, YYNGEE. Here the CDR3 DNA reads TGTGCCAGCAGCGTAGTCCCGGACGGGGTGCAGCAGTACTTC. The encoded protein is CASSVVPDGVQQYF.

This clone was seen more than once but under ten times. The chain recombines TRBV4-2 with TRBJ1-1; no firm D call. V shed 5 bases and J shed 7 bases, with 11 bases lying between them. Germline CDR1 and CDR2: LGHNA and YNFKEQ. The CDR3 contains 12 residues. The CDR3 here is CASSKDQYEAFF. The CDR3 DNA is TGTGCCAGCAGCAAGGACCAGTATGAAGCTTTCTTT.

The CDR3 loop is CAISGDRGIQETQYF. Written as DNA, the CDR3 is TGTGCCATCAGTGGAGATAGGGGCATCCAAGAGACCCAGTACTTC. J is TRBJ2-5 and V is TRBV10-3; maybe TRBD1 (5 bases). The CDR3 runs to 15 residues. Germline lookup yields CDR1 ENHRY and CDR2 SYGVKD. V lost 4 bases and J lost 1, with 13 bases in between.

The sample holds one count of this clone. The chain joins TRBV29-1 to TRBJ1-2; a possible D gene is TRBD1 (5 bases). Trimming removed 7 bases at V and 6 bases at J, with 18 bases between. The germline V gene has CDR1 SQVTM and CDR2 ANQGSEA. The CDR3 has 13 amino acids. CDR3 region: CSGDKGDGHGYTF. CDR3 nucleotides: TGCAGCGGAGACAAAGGGGATGGGCATGGCTACACCTTC.

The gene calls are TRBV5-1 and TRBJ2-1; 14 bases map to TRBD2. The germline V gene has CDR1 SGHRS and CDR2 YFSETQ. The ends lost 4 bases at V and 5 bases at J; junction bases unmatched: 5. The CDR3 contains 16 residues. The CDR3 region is CASSLRLAGGDNEQFF. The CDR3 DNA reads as TGCGCCAGCAGCCTCAGACTAGCGGGAGGGGACAATGAGCAGTTCTTC. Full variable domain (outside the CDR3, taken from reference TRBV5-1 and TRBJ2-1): KAGVTQTPRYLIKTRGQQVTLSCSPISGHRSVSWYQQTPGQGLQFLFEYFSETQRNKGNFPGRFSGRQFSNSRSEMNVSTLELGDSALYLCASSLRLAGGDNEQFFGPGTRLTVL.

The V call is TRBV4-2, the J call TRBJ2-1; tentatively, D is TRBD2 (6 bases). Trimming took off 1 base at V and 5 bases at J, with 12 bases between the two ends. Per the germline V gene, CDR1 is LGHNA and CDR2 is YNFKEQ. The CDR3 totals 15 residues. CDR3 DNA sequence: TGTGCCAGCAGCCAAGTAAGGGCGGGGCACAATGAGCAGTTCTTC. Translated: CASSQVRAGHNEQFF.

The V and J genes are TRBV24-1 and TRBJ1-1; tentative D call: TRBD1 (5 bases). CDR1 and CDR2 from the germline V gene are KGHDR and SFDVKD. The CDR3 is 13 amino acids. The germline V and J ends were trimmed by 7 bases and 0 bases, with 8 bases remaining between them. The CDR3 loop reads CATRRQMNTEAFF. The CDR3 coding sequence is TGTGCCACCAGAAGACAGATGAACACTGAAGCTTTCTTT.

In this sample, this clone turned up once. Written as DNA, the CDR3 is TGTGCCACCAGCAGAGATGGAACAGCCCAAGAGACCCAGTACTTC. Translated, it gives CATSRDGTAQETQYF. J is TRBJ2-5 and V is TRBV15; D is unclear. The CDR3 is made up of 15 amino acids. Trimming removed 0 bases from V and 1 base from J, with 9 bases in between. CDR1 is LNHNV, CDR2 YYDKDF, per germline (reference sequence).

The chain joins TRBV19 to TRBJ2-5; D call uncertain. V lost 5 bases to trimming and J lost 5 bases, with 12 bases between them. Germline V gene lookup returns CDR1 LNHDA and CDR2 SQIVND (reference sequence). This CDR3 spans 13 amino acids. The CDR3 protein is CASSPGYPETQYF. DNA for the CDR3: TGTGCCAGTAGTCCGGGCTACCCGGAGACCCAGTACTTC.

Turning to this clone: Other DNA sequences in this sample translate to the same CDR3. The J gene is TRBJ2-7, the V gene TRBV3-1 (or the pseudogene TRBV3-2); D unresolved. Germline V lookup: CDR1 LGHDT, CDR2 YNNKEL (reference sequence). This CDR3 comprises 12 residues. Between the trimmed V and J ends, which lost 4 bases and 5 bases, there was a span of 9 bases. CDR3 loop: CASSPRGDEQYF. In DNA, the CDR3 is TGTGCCAGCAGCCCTCGTGGGGACGAGCAGTACTTC.

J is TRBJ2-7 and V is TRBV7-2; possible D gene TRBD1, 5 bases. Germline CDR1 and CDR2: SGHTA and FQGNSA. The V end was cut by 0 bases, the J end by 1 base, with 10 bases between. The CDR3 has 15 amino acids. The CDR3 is CASSLAGEGSYEQYF. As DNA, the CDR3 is TGTGCCAGCAGCTTAGCAGGGGAAGGATCCTACGAGCAGTACTTC.

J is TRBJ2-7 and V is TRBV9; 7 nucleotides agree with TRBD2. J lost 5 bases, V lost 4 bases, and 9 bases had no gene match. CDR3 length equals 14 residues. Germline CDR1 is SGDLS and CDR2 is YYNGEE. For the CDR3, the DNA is TGTGCCAGCAGCCCCGTGGGAGGGTCCGACGAGCAGTACTTC. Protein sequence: CASSPVGGSDEQYF.